This is a list of T cell receptor beta chains from one sample in a study of shared clonotypes between healthy human individuals. This table comes from immunoSEQ multiplex PCR, and its TCRdb copy is limited to in-frame clones, with some not included. The repertoire consists of about 1.5 million clones, with about 98% occurring once and the leading ten covering about 0.45%. The specimen sequenced was naive CD4+ T cells sorted from blood. The source of these receptors is a man aged 25-40 years in good health. Both conserved end residues are part of each CDR3. Fields, in order: V gene, CDR3 length, J gene, CDR3 protein.

V: TRBV11-1; length: 14; J: TRBJ2-2; CDR3: CASSLEEFAGELFF
V: TRBV7-9; length: 15; J: TRBJ2-1; CDR3: CASSQDSARANEQFF
V: TRBV5-1; length: 15; J: TRBJ2-7; CDR3: CASSLAIGQGYEQYF
V: TRBV7-8; length: 13; J: TRBJ2-7; CDR3: CASSLQEMGEQYF
V: TRBV9; length: 17; J: TRBJ2-3; CDR3: CASSVDASGSGTDTQYF
V: TRBV30; length: 15; J: TRBJ2-3; CDR3: CAWSVLPYLADTQYF
V: TRBV7-9; length: 13; J: TRBJ2-7; CDR3: CASSTGTAYEQYF
V: TRBV4-1; length: 17; J: TRBJ2-7; CDR3: CASSQEPRTGQSYEQYF
V: TRBV27; length: 15; J: TRBJ2-3; CDR3: CASASPAGHTDTQYF
V: TRBV27; length: 13; J: TRBJ2-7; CDR3: CASSFQAAYEQYF
V: TRBV28; length: 15; J: TRBJ2-7; CDR3: CASSYLGLQTYEQYF
V: TRBV11-3; length: 15; J: TRBJ2-2; CDR3: CASSLSGGGTGELFF
V: TRBV5-6; length: 14; J: TRBJ1-4; CDR3: CASSVRATNEKLFF
V: TRBV28; length: 15; J: TRBJ2-7; CDR3: CASSLPPIGGYEQYF
V: TRBV14; length: 15; J: TRBJ2-5; CDR3: CASRRAGGYQETQYF
V: TRBV2; length: 15; J: TRBJ2-7; CDR3: CASSVGNFGSYEQYF
V: TRBV7-2; length: 16; J: TRBJ2-3; CDR3: CASSPRLAGSTDTQYF
V: TRBV7-8; length: 17; J: TRBJ2-6; CDR3: CASSLSRDSIGANVLTF
V: TRBV10-1; length: 13; J: TRBJ2-1; CDR3: CASSNGGHNEQFF
V: TRBV4-1; length: 17; J: TRBJ2-1; CDR3: CASSRLVGTSGNNEQFF
V: TRBV5-4; length: 15; J: TRBJ2-7; CDR3: CASSPTGGSLARQYF
V: TRBV5-1; length: 15; J: TRBJ2-3; CDR3: CASSFDRGGTDTQYF
V: TRBV2; length: 13; J: TRBJ1-5; CDR3: CASSDRELRAQHF
V: TRBV19; length: 15; J: TRBJ1-5; CDR3: CASSIRQGDNQPQHF
V: TRBV2; length: 16; J: TRBJ2-7; CDR3: CASRRTSGRQAYEQYF
V: TRBV5-1; length: 15; J: TRBJ2-1; CDR3: CASSTTESSYNEQFF
V: TRBV28; length: 12; J: TRBJ2-7; CDR3: CASSLGVYEQYF
V: TRBV6-5; length: 15; J: TRBJ2-7; CDR3: CASRLARTSAYEQYF
V: TRBV2; length: 15; J: TRBJ1-3; CDR3: CASSGTDFSGNTIYF
V: TRBV5-5; length: 14; J: TRBJ2-7; CDR3: CASSLAGRYYEQYF
V: TRBV7-6; length: 13; J: TRBJ2-2; CDR3: CASSQGGTGELFF
V: TRBV6-6; length: 16; J: TRBJ1-1; CDR3: CASSYGRYREGTEAFF
V: TRBV4-3; length: 16; J: TRBJ1-3; CDR3: CASSQSPGTWGNTIYF
V: TRBV11-2; length: 16; J: TRBJ1-2; CDR3: CASSPIKGKTNYGYTF
V: TRBV19; length: 12; J: TRBJ2-1; CDR3: CASSSLGNEQFF
V: TRBV9; length: 18; J: TRBJ2-1; CDR3: CASSPGLAGPRLYNEQFF
V: TRBV11-2; length: 16; J: TRBJ2-3; CDR3: CASSPAGQVITDTQYF
V: TRBV7-8; length: 15; J: TRBJ2-7; CDR3: CASSLLSGRVYEQYF
V: TRBV5-5; length: 16; J: TRBJ1-2; CDR3: CASSLSPGNAAYGYTF
V: TRBV29-1; length: 10; J: TRBJ2-3; CDR3: CSTRDYTQYF
V: TRBV5-1; length: 15; J: TRBJ2-3; CDR3: CASDRGTGVTDTQYF
V: TRBV10-1; length: 15; J: TRBJ2-1; CDR3: CASSEWRELDNEQFF
V: TRBV6-1; length: 16; J: TRBJ2-7; CDR3: CASSALPSGRSYEQYF
V: TRBV28; length: 15; J: TRBJ1-5; CDR3: CASSLVGQGGQPQHF
V: TRBV7-9; length: 14; J: TRBJ1-1; CDR3: CASSFVQGNTEAFF